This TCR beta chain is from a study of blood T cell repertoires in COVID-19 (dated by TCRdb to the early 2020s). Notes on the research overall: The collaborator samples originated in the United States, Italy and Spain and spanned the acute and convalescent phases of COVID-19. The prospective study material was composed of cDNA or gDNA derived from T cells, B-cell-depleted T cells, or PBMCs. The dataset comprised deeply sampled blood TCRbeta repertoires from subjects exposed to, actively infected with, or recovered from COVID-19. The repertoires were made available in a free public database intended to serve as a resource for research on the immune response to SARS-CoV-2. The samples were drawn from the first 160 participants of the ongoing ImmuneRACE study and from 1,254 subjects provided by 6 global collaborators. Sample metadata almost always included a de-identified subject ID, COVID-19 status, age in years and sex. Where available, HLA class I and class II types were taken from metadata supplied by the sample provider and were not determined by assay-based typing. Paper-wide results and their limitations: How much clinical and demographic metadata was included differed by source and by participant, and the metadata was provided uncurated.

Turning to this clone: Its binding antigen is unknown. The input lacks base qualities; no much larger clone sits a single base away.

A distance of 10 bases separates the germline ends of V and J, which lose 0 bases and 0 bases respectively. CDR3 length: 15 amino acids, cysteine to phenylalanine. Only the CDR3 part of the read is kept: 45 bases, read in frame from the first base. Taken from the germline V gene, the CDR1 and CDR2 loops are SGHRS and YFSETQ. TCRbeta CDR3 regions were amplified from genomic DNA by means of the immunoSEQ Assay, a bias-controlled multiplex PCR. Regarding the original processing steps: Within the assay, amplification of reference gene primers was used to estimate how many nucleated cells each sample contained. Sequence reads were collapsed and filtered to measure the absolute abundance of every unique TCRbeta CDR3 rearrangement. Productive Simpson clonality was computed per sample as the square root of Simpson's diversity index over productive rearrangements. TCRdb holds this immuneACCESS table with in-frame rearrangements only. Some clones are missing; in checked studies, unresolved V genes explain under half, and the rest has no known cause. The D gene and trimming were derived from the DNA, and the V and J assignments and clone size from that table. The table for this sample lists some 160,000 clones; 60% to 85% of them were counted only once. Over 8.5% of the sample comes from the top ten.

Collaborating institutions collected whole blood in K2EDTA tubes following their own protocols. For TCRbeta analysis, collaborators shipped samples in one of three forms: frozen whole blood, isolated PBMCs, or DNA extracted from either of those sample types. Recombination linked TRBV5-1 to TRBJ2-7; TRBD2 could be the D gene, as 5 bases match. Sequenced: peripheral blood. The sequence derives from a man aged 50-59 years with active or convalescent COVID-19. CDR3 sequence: CASSLGTPSSYEQYF. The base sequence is TGCGCCAGCAGCTTGGGGACTCCGAGCTCCTACGAGCAGTACTTC.